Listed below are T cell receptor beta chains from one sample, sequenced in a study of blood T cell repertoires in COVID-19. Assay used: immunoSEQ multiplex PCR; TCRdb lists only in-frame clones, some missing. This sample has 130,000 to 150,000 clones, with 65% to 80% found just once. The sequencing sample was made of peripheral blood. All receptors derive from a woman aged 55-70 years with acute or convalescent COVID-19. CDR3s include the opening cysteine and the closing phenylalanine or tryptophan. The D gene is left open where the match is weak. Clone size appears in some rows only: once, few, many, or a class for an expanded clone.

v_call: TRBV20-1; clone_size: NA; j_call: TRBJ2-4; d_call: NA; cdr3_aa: CSASPQPIAKNIQYF; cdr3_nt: TGCAGTGCTAGTCCCCAACCTATAGCCAAAAACATTCAGTACTTC
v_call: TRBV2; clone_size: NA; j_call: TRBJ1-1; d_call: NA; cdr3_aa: CASSERGEAFF; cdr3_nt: TGTGCCAGCAGTGAACGGGGGGAAGCTTTCTTT
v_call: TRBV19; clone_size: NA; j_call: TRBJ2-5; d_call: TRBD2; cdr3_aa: CASKNRLAGGETQYF; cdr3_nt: TGTGCCAGTAAGAACCGACTAGCGGGAGGGGAGACCCAGTACTTC
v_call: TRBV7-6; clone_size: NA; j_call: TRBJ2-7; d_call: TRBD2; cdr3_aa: CASSLEPGSGGVQYF; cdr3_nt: TGTGCCAGCAGCTTAGAACCGGGAAGCGGGGGCGTCCAGTACTTC
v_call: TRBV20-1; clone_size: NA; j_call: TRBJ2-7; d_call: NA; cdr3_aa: CSASSGEQYF; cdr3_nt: TGCAGTGCTAGCTCGGGTGAGCAGTACTTC
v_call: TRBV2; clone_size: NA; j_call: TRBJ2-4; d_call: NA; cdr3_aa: CASGLAKNIQYF; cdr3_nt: TGTGCCAGCGGACTAGCCAAAAACATTCAGTACTTC
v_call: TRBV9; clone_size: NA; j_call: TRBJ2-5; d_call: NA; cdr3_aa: CASSPGTERFQETQYF; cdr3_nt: TGTGCCAGCAGCCCCGGGACTGAAAGATTCCAAGAGACCCAGTACTTC
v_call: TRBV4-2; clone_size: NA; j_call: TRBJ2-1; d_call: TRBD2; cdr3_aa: CASSQSGTRRLNEQFF; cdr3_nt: TGTGCCAGCAGCCAATCCGGGACTAGAAGGTTGAATGAGCAGTTCTTC
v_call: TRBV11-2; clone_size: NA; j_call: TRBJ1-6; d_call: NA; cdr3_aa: CASSFSRPNSPLHF; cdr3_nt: TGTGCCAGCAGCTTTTCCAGGCCTAATTCACCCCTCCACTTT
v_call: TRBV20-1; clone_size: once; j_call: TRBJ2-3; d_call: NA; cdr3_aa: CSAVLGGTQYF; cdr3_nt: TGCAGTGCCGTCCTGGGAGGTACGCAGTATTTT
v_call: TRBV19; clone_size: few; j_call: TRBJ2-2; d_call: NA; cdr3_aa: CASSIDHPRGGELFF; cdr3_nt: TGTGCCAGTAGTATAGACCACCCACGAGGCGGGGAGCTGTTTTTT
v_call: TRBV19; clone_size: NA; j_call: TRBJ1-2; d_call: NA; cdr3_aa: CASSKAGVVQVDGYTF; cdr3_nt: TGTGCCAGTAGTAAGGCAGGGGTCGTTCAGGTCGATGGCTACACCTTC
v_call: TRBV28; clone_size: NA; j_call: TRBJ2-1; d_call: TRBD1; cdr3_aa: CASSRTGSNEQFF; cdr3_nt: TGTGCCAGCAGTCGGACAGGCTCCAATGAGCAGTTCTTC
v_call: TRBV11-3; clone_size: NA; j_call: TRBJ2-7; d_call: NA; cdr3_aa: CASSLGSGYEQYF; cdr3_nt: TGTGCCAGCAGCTTGGGGAGTGGCTACGAGCAGTACTTC
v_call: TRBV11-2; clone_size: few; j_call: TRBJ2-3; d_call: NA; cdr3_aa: CASSLGLAGSTDTQYF; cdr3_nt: TGTGCCAGCAGCTTAGGGCTAGCCGGGAGTACAGATACGCAGTATTTT
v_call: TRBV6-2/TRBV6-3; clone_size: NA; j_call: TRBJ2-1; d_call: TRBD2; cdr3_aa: CASSYTLSGRPNEQFF; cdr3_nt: TGTGCCAGCAGTTATACTCTAAGCGGGAGGCCCAATGAGCAGTTCTTC
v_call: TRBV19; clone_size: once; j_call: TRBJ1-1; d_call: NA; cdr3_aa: CASSIRGSEAFF; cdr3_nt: TGTGCCAGTAGTATCAGGGGTTCTGAAGCTTTCTTT
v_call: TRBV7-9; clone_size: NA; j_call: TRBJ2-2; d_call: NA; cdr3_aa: CASSPFSNTGELFF; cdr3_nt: TGTGCCAGCAGCCCCTTTTCGAACACCGGGGAGCTGTTTTTT
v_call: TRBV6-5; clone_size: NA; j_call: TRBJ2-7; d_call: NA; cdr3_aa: CASTKAQRAYEQYF; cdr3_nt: TGTGCCAGCACCAAAGCCCAGCGGGCCTACGAGCAGTACTTC
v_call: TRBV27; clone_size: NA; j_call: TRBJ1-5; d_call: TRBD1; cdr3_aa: CASKDRLGSGQPQHF; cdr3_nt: TGTGCCAGCAAGGACAGGTTGGGGTCTGGTCAGCCCCAGCATTTT
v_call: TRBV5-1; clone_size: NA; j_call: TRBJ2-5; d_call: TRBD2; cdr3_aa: CASSLRVRREAWETQYF; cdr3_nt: TGCGCCAGCAGCTTGAGGGTACGGCGGGAGGCGTGGGAGACCCAGTACTTC
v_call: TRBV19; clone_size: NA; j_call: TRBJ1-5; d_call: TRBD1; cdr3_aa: CASRDRAGNQPQHF; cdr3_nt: TGTGCCAGTCGGGACAGGGCCGGCAATCAGCCCCAGCATTTT
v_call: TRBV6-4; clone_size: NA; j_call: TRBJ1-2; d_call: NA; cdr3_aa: CASSDGRSNYGYTF; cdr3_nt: TGTGCCAGCAGTGACGGTCGGTCAAACTATGGCTACACCTTC
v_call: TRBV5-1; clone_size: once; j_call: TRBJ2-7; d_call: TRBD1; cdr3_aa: CASSSWDRGISTEQYF; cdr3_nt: TGCGCCAGCAGCTCGTGGGACAGGGGGATCAGTACGGAGCAGTACTTC
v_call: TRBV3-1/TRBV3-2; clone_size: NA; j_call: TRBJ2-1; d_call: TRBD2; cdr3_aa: CASSRSAGAYNEQFF; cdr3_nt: TGTGCCAGCAGCCGGTCAGCGGGAGCCTACAATGAGCAGTTCTTC
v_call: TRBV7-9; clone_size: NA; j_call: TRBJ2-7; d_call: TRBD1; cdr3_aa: CASSFPDRGHQEQYF; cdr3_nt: TGTGCCAGCAGCTTTCCCGACAGGGGGCATCAAGAGCAGTACTTC
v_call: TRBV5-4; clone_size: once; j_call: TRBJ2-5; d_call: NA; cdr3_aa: CASTLGGGRETQYF; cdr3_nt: TGTGCCAGCACCCTTGGGGGCGGGAGAGAGACCCAGTACTTC
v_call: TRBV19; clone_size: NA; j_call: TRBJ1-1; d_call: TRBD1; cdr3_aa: CASSTGDRGQTEAFF; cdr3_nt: TGTGCCAGTAGTACGGGGGACAGGGGGCAGACTGAAGCTTTCTTT
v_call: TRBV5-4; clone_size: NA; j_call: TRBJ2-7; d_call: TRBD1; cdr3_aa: CASSLTGGEQYF; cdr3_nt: TGTGCCAGCAGTTTGACAGGGGGCGAGCAGTACTTC
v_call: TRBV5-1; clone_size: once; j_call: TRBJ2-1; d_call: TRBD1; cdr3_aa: CASKRQGGHNEQFF; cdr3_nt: TGCGCCAGCAAGAGACAGGGGGGGCACAATGAGCAGTTCTTC
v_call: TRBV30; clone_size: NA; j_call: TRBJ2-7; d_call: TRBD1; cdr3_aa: CAWSEFGTGLLYEQYF; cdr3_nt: TGTGCCTGGAGTGAATTCGGGACAGGGCTTCTCTACGAGCAGTACTTC
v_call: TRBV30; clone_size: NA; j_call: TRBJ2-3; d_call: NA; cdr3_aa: CAWSGGITQYF; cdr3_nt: TGTGCCTGGAGTGGGGGCATCACGCAGTATTTT
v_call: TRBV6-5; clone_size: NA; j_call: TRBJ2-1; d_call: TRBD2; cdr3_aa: CASSRWEGNEQFF; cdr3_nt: TGTGCCAGCAGTAGGTGGGAGGGAAATGAGCAGTTCTTC
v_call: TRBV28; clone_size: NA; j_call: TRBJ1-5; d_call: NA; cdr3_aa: CASSLTVYSNQPQHF; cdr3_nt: TGTGCCAGCAGTTTAACAGTCTATAGCAATCAGCCCCAGCATTTT
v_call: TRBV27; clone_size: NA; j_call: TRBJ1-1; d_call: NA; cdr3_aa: CASSPLAGWPEAFF; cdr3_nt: TGTGCCAGCAGTCCGCTCGCAGGGTGGCCTGAAGCTTTCTTT
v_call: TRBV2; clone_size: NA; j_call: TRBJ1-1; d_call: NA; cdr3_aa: CASSPRRTANTEAFF; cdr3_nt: TGTGCCAGCAGTCCTCGACGGACAGCGAACACTGAAGCTTTCTTT
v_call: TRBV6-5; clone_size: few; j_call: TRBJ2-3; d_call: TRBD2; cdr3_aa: CASSYFGTSYDTQYF; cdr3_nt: TGTGCCAGCAGTTACTTTGGGACTAGTTATGATACGCAGTATTTT
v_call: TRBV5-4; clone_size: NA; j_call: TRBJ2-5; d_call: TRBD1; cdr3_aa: CASSSGQGRETQYF; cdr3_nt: TGTGCCAGCAGCTCCGGACAGGGGCGAGAGACCCAGTACTTC
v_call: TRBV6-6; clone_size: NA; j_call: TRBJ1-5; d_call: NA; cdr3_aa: CASSSINILTQPQHF; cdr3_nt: TGTGCCAGCAGTTCCATAAACATCTTAACACAGCCCCAGCATTTT
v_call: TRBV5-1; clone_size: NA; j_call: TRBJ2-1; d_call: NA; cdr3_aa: CASRWTANEQFF; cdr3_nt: TGCGCCAGCAGATGGACAGCCAATGAGCAGTTCTTC
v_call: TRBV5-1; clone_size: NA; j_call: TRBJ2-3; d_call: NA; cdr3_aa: CASSLVHHGTLTDTQYF; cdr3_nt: TGCGCCAGCAGCTTGGTCCACCACGGGACTCTCACAGATACGCAGTATTTT
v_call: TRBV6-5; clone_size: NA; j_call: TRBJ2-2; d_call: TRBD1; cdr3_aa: CASNPRTGNTGELFF; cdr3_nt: TGTGCCAGCAACCCGAGGACAGGGAACACCGGGGAGCTGTTTTTT
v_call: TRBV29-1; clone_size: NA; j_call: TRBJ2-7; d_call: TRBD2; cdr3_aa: CSVVLRAGTIGVYEQYF; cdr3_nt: TGCAGCGTTGTCCTCAGGGCCGGGACTATAGGGGTCTACGAGCAGTACTTC
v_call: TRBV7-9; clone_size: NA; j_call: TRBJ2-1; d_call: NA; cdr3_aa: CASSPGGSGSYNEQFF; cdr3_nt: TGTGCCAGCAGCCCCGGGGGTAGCGGCTCCTACAATGAGCAGTTCTTC
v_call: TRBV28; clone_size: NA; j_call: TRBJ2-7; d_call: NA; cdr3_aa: CASSSVREYYEQYF; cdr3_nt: TGTGCCAGCAGTTCTGTGAGGGAGTACTACGAGCAGTACTTC
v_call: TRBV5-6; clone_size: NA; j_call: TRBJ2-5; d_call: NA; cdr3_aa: CASSLSRYQETQYF; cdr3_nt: TGTGCCAGCAGCTTAAGCCGGTACCAAGAGACCCAGTACTTC
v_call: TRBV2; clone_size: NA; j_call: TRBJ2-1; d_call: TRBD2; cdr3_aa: CASSDKGLAGGYNEQFF; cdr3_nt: TGTGCCAGCAGTGATAAGGGACTAGCGGGAGGGTACAATGAGCAGTTCTTC
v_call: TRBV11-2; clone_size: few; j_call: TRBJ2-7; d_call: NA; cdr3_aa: CASSIYAGQLYEQYF; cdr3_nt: TGTGCCAGCAGCATCTACGCGGGACAGCTCTACGAGCAGTACTTC
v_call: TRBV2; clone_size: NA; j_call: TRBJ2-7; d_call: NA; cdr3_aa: CASSEGQSSSYEQYF; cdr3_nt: TGTGCCAGCAGTGAAGGGCAGTCAAGCTCCTACGAGCAGTACTTC
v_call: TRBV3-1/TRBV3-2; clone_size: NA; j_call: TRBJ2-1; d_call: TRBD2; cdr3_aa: CASSHAVAGAGYNEQFF; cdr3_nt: TGTGCCAGCAGCCACGCGGTGGCGGGAGCGGGCTACAATGAGCAGTTCTTC
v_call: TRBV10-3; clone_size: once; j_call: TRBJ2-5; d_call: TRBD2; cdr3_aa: CAISEGGRAQETQYF; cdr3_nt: TGTGCCATCAGTGAGGGCGGGAGGGCACAAGAGACCCAGTACTTC
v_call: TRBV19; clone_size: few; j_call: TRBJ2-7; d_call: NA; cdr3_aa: CASSSSYEQYF; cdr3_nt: TGTGCCAGTAGCTCCTCCTACGAGCAGTACTTC
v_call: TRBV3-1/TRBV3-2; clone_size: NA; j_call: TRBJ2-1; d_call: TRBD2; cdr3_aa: CASSHWREVSDEQFF; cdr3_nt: TGTGCCAGCAGCCACTGGCGGGAGGTCTCGGATGAGCAGTTCTTC